The text below deals with one T cell receptor beta chain. What it recognizes is unknown. Germline V gene sequence: CDR1 SGHNT, CDR2 YENEEA. This CDR3 contains 15 residues. V dropped 0 bases and J dropped 0 bases, with 9 bases sitting between them. The record originates from a study of T cell responses to AZD1222 COVID-19 vaccine. Study-wide points: Spike as a whole was targeted by vaccine-associated CD4 TCRs, dominant at 160-218 and 743-854.

Libraries were prepared by immunoSEQ multiplex PCR; TCRdb keeps only in-frame clonotypes and omits some of them. The sample consists of 110,000 to 150,000 clones, approximately 90% of them appearing once. The clonotype originates from an adult in good health. The source was peripheral blood, collected on day 0 of AZD1222 vaccination. The chain joins TRBV11-3 to TRBJ2-7; unclear D gene. In DNA form, the CDR3 reads TGTGCCAGCAGCTTAGAATGGGCAAGCTCCTACGAGCAGTACTTC. Its protein is CASSLEWASSYEQYF. Full variable domain (outside the CDR3, taken from reference TRBV11-3 and TRBJ2-7): EAGVVQSPRYKIIEKKQPVAFWCNPISGHNTLYWYLQNLGQGPELLIRYENEEAVDDSQLPKDRFSAERLKGVDSTLKIQPAELGDSAVYLCASSLEWASSYEQYFGPGTRLTVT.